A single TCR beta chain is shown here with its context. The data are from a study of shared clonotypes between healthy human individuals. Donors comprised healthy HIV-negative adults lacking recent acute infections or vaccinations. Method: immunoSEQ multiplex PCR; TCRdb's copy keeps in-frame clones and lacks some. The top ten hold 12% of the sample, which has 470,000 or so clones, 81% seen once. CDR3 size: 15 residues. Germline CDR1 is MDHEN and CDR2 is SYDVKM. The V gene lost 6 bases and the J gene lost 0 bases, with 12 bases spanning the gap. V gene TRBV28 combines with J gene TRBJ1-5; unclear D gene. Source material: PBMCs. The clonotype comes from a woman aged 40 to 50 in good health. Some clones in this sample may be carry-over from other donors' samples. The CDR3 bases are TGTGCCAGCAGCATCGATTCGGTTAGCAATCAGCCCCAGCATTTT. Protein product: CASSIDSVSNQPQHF.